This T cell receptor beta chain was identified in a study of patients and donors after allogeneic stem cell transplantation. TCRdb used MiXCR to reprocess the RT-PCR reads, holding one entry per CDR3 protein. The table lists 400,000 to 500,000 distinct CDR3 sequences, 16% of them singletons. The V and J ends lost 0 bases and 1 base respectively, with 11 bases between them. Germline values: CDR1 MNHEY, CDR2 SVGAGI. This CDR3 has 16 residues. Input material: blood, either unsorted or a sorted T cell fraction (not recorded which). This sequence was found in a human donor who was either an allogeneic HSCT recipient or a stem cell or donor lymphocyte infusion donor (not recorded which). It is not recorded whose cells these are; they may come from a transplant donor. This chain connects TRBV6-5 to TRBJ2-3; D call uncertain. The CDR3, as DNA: TGTGCCAGCAGTTACTCAACCGGCAAGGGCACAGATACGCAGTATTTT. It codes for CASSYSTGKGTDTQYF.